This T cell receptor (beta chain) was recorded in a study of identifying expanded T cells in peripheral blood. Study-level points and caveats: Variance in clone template counts between roughly two-week samples significantly increased with total template count across all healthy donors. Differentially abundant clones: roughly 1.2 between replicates, 16.4 at 2 to 3 weeks, around 20 at four.

During the collection period, no donor immune events like infections were recorded. Concerning this clone itself: The antigen remains undetermined.

The CDR3 spans 15 residues. Germline V lookup: CDR1 SGHTS, CDR2 YDEGEE. Trimming cost V 4 bases and J 2 bases; bases outside gene matches: 9. Libraries were prepared by immunoSEQ multiplex PCR; TCRdb keeps only in-frame clonotypes and omits some of them. The sample records about 91,000 clones, approximately 88% being singletons. The J gene is TRBJ2-7, the V gene TRBV5-8, with 7 bases aligning to TRBD1. The sequenced material came from blood. The TCR was taken from a person aged 18-70 years in good health. CDR3 residues: CASSINRGQTYEQYF. DNA for the CDR3: TGTGCCAGCAGCATCAACAGGGGCCAAACCTACGAGCAGTACTTC.